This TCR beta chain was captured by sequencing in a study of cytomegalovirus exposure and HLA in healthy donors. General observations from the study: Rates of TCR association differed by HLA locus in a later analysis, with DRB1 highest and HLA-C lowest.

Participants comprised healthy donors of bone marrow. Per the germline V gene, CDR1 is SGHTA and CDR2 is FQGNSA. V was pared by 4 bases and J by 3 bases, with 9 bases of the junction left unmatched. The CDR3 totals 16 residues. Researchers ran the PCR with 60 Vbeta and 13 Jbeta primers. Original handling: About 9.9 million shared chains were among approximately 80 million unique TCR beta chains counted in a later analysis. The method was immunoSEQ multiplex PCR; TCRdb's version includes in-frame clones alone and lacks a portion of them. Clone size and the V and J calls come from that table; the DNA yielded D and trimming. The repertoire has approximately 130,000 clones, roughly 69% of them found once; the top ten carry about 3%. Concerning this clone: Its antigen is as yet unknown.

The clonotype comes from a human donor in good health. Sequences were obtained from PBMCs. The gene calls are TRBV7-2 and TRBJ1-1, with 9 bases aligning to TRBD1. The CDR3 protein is CASSSRQGDFYTEAFF. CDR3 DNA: TGTGCCAGCAGCTCTAGACAGGGGGATTTTTACACTGAAGCTTTCTTT.